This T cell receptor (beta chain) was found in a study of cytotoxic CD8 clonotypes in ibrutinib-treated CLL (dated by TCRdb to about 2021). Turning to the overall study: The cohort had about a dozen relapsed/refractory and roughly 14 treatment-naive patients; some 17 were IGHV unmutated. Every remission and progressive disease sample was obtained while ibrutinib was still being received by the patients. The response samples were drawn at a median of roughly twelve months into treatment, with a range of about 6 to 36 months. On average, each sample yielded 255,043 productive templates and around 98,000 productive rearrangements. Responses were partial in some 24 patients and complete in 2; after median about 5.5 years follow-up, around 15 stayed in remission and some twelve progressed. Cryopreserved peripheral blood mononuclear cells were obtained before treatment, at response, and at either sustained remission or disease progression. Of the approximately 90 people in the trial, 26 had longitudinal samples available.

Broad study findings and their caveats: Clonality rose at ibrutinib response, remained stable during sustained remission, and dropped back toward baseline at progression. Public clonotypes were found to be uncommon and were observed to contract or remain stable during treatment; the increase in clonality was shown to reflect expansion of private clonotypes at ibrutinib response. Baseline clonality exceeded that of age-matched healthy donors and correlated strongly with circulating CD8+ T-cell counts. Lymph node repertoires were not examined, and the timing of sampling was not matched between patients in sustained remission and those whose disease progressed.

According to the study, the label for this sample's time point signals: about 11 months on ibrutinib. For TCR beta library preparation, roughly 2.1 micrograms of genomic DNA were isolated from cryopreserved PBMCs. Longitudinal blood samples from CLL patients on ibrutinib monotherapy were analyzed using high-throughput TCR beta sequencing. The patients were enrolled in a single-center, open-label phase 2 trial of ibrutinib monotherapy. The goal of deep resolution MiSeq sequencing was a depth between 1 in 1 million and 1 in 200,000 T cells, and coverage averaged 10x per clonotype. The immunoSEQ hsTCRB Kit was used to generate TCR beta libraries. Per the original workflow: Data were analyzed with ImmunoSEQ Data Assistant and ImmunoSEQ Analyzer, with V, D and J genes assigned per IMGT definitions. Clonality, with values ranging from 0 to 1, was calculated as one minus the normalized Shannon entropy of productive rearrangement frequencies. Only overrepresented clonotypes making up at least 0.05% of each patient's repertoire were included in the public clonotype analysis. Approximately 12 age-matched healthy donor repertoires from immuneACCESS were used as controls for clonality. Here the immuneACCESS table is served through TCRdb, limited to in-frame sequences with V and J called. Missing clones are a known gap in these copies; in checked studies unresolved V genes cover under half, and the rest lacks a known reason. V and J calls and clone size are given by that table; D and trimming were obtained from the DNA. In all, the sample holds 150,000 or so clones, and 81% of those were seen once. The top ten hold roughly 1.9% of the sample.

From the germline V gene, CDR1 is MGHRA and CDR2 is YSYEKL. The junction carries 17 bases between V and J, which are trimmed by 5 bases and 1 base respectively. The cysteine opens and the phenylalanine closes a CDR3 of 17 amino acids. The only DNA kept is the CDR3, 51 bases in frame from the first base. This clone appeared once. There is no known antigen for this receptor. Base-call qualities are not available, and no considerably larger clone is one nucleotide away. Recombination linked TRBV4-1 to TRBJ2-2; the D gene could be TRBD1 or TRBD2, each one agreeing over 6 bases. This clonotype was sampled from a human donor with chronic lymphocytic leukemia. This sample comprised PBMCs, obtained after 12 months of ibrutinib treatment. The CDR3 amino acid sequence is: CASSSGARAWNTGELFF. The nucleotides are TGCGCCAGCAGCTCGGGGGCGAGGGCTTGGAACACCGGGGAGCTGTTTTTT.